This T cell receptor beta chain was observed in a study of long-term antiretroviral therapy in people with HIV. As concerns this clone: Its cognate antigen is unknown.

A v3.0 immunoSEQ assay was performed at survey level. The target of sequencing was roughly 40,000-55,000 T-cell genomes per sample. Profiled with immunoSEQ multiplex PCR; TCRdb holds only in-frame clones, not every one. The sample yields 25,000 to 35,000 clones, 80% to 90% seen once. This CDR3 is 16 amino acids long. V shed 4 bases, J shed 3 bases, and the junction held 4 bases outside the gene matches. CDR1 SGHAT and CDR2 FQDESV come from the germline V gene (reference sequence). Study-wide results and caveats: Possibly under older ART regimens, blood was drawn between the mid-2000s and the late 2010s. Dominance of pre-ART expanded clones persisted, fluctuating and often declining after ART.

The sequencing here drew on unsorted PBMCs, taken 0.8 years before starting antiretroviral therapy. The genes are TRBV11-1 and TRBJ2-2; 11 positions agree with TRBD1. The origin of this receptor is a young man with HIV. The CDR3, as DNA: TGTGCCAGCAGCTCCGGACAGGGGGCGTACACCGGGGAGCTGTTTTTT. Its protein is CASSSGQGAYTGELFF. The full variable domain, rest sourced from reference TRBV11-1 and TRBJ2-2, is EAEVAQSPRYKITEKSQAVAFWCDPISGHATLYWYRQILGQGPELLVQFQDESVVDDSQLPKDRFSAERLKGVDSTLKIQPAELGDSAMYLCASSSGQGAYTGELFFGEGSRLTVL.